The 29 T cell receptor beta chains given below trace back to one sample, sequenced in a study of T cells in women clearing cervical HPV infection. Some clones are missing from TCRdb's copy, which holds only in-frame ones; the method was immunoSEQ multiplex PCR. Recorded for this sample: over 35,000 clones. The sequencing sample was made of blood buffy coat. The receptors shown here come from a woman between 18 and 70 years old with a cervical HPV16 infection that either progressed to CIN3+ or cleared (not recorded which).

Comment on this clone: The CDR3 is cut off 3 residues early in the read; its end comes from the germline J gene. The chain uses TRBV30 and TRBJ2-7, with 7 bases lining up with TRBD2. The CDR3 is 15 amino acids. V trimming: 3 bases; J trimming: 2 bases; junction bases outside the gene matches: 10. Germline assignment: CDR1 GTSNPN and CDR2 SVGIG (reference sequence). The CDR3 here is CAWRAPQRGPYEQYF. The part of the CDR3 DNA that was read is TGTGCCTGGAGGGCCCCCCAGCGGGGTCCCTACGAG.

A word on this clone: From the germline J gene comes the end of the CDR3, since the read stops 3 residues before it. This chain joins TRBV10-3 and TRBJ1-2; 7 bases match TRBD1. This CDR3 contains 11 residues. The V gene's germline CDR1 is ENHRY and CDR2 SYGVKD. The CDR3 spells CAIRGTVGYTF. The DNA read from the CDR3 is TGTGCCATCAGGGGGACAGTCGGC.

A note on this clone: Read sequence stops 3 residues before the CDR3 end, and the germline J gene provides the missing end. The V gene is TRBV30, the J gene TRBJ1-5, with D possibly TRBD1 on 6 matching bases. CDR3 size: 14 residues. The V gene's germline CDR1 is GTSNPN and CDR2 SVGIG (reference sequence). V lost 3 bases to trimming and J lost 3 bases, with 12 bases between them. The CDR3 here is CAWSPGQLNQPQHF. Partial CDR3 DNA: TGTGCCTGGAGCCCCGGACAGCTCAATCAGCCC.

This chain's CDR3 is CASSLVSGNQPQHF. Partial CDR3 DNA: TGTGCCAGCAGCTTGGTCTCGGGCAATCAGCCC. This chain uses TRBV5-6 with TRBJ1-5; D is unclear. The read ends 3 residues before the CDR3 terminus; that terminus is restored from the germline J gene. The CDR3 spans 14 residues. V lost 0 bases, J lost 2 bases, and 6 bases lay in between. Germline CDR1 SGHDT, CDR2 YYEEEE.

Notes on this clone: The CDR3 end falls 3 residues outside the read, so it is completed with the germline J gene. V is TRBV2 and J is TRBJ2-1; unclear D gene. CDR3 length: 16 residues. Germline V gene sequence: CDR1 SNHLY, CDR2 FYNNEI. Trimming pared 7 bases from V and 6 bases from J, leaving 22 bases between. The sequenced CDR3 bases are TGTGCCAGCACATGGTTGGCGGAGATGAGTGGCAATGAG. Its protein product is CASTWLAEMSGNE. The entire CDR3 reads CASTWLAEMSGNEQFF. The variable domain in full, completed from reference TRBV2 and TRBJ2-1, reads EPEVTQTPSHQVTQMGQEVILRCVPISNHLYFYWYRQILGQKVEFLVSFYNNEISEKSEIFDDQFSVERPDGSNFTLKIRSTKLEDSAMYFCASTWLAEMSGNEQFFGPGTRLTVL.

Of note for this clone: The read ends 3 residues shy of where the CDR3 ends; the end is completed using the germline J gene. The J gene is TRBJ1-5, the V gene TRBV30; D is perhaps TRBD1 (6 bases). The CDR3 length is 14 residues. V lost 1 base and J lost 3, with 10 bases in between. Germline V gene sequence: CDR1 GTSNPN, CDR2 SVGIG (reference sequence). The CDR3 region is CAWSGDRYNQPQHF. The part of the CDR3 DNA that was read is TGTGCCTGGAGTGGAGACAGGTACAATCAGCCC.

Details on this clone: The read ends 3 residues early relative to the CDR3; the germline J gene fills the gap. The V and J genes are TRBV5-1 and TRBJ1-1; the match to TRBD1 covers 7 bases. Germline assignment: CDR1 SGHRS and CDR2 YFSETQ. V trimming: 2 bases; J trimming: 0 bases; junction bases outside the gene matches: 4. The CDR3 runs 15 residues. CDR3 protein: CASSFDREMNTEAFF. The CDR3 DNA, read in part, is TGCGCCAGCAGCTTCGACAGGGAAATGAACACTGAA.

CDR3 in amino acids: CSASGGFHVYEQYF. The covered CDR3 bases are TGCAGTGCTAGTGGCGGGTTCCACGTCTACGAG. The gene calls are TRBV20-1 and TRBJ2-7; TRBD2 might be the D (5 bases). The read falls 3 residues short of the CDR3 end, and the missing part is taken from the germline J gene. The V gene's germline CDR1 is DFQATT and CDR2 SNEGSKA (reference sequence). The CDR3 covers 14 residues. Trimming took off 3 bases at V and 3 bases at J, with 15 bases between the two ends.

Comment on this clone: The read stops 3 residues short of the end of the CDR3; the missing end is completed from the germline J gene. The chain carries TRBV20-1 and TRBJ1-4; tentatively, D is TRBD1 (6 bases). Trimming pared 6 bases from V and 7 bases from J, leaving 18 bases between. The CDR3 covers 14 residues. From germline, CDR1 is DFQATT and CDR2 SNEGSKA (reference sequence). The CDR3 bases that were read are TGCAGTGCCCTGGGGGGGACACGTCCTGAAAAA. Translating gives CSALGGTRPEK. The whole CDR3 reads CSALGGTRPEKLFF.

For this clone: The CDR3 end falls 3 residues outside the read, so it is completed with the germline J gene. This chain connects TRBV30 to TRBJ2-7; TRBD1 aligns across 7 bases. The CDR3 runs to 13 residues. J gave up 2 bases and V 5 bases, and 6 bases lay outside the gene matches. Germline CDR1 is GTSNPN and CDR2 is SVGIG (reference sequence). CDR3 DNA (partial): TGTGCCTGGGGCGGACAGGCCGCCTACGAG. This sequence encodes CAWGGQAAYE. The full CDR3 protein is CAWGGQAAYEQYF.

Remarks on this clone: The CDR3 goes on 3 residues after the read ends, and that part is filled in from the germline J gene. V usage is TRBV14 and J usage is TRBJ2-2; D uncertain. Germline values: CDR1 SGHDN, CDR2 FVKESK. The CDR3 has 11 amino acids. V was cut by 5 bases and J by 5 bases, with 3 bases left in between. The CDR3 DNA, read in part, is TGTGCCAGCAGCAGGACCGGGGAG. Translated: CASSRTGE. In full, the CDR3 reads CASSRTGELFF.

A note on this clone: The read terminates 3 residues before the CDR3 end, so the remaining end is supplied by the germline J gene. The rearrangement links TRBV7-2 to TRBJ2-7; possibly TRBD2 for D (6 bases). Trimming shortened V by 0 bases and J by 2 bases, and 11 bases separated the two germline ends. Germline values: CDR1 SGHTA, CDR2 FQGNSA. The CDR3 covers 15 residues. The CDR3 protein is CASSLAHRGTYEQYF. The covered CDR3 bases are TGTGCCAGCAGCTTAGCGCATCGCGGGACCTACGAG.

The sequenced CDR3 bases are TGCAGTGCTAGACTTACCGGGGGCAATCAGCCC. It yields the protein CSARLTGGNQP. The CDR3 in its entirety is CSARLTGGNQPQHF. This sequence joins TRBV20-1 and TRBJ1-5; D not certain. The CDR3 end falls 3 residues outside the read, so it is completed with the germline J gene. Per germline, CDR1 DFQATT and CDR2 SNEGSKA (reference sequence). The CDR3 consists of 14 residues. V lost 2 bases to trimming and J lost 2 bases, with 10 bases between them.

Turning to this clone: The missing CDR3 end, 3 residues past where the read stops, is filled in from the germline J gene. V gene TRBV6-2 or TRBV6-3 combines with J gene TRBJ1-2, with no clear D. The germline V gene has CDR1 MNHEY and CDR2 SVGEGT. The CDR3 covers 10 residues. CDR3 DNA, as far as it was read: TGTGCCAGCTATAAGCTTTTC. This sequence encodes CASYKLF. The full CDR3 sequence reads CASYKLFYTF.

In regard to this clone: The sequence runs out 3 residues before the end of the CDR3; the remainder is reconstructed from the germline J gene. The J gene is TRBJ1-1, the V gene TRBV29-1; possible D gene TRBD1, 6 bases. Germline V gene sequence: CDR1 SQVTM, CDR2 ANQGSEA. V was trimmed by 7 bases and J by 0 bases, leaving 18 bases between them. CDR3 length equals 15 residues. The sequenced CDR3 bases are TGCAGCGGGTACAGGGAGGAGGGCATGAACACTGAA. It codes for CSGYREEGMNTE. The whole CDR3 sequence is CSGYREEGMNTEAFF.

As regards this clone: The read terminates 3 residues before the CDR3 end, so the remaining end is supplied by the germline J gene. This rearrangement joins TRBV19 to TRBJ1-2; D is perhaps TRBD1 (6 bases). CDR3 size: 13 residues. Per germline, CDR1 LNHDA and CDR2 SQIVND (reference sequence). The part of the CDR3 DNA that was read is TGTGCCAGTACTCCCCTCGGGGGGACAGGC. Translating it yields CASTPLGGTG. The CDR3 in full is CASTPLGGTGYTF.

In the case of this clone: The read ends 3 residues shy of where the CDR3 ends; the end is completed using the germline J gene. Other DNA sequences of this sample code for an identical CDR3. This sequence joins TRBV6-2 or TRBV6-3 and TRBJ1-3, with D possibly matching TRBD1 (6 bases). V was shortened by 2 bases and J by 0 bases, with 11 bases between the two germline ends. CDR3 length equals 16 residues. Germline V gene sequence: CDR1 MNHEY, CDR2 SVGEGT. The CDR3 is CASSYLDRISGNTIYF. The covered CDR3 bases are TGTGCCAGCAGTTACCTCGACAGGATCTCTGGAAACACC.

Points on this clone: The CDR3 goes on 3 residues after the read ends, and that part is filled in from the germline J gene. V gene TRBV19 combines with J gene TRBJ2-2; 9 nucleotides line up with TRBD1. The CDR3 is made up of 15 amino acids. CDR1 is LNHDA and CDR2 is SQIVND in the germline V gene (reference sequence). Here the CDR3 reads CASSPGTGYNSPLFF. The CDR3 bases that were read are TGTGCCAGTAGCCCTGGGACAGGGTATAATTCACCG. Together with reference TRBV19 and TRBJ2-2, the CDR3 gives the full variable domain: DGGITQSPKYLFRKEGQNVTLSCEQNLNHDAMYWYRQDPGQGLRLIYYSQIVNDFQKGDIAEGYSVSREKKESFPLTVTSAQKNPTAFYLCASSPGTGYNSPLFFGEGSRLTVL.

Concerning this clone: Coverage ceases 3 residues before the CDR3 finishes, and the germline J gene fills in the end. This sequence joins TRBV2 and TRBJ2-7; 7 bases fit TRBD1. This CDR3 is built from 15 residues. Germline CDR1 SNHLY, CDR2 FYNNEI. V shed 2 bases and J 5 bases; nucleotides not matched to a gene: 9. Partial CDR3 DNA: TGTGCCAGCAGTGAAACGAGACAGGGATTCAACGAG. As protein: CASSETRQGFNE. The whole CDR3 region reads CASSETRQGFNEQYF. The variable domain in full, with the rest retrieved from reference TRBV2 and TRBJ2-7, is EPEVTQTPSHQVTQMGQEVILRCVPISNHLYFYWYRQILGQKVEFLVSFYNNEISEKSEIFDDQFSVERPDGSNFTLKIRSTKLEDSAMYFCASSETRQGFNEQYFGPGTRLTVT.

The sequenced CDR3 bases are TGTGCCAGCACCCAGGGGGCGGAGACC. Protein product: CASTQGAET. The complete CDR3 sequence is CASTQGAETYTF. The rearrangement uses TRBV6-2 or TRBV6-3 and TRBJ1-2; 8 nucleotides align to TRBD1. The read ends 3 residues shy of where the CDR3 ends; the end is completed using the germline J gene. The CDR3 contains 12 residues. CDR1 is MNHEY and CDR2 is SVGEGT in the germline V gene.

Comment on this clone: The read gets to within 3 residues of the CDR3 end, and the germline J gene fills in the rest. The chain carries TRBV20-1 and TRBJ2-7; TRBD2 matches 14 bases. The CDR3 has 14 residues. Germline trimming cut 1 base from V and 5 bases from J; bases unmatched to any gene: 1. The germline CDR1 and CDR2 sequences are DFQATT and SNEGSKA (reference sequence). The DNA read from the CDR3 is TGCAGTGCTAGAGCGGGACTAGCGGGAGACGAG. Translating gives CSARAGLAGDE. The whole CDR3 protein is CSARAGLAGDEQYF.

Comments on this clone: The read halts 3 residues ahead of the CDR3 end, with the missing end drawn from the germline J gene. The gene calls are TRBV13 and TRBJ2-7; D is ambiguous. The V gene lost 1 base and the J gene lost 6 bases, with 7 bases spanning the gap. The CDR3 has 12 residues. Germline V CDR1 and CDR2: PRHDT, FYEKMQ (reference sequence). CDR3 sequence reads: CASSLEGFEQYF. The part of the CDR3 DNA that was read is TGTGCCAGCAGCTTAGAGGGTTTCGAG.

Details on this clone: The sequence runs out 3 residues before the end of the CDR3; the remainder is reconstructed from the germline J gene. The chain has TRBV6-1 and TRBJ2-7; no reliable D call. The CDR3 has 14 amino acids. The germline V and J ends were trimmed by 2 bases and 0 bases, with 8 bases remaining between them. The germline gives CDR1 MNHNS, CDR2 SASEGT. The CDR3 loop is CASSERWSSYEQYF. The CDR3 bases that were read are TGTGCCAGCAGTGAACGGTGGTCCTCCTACGAG.

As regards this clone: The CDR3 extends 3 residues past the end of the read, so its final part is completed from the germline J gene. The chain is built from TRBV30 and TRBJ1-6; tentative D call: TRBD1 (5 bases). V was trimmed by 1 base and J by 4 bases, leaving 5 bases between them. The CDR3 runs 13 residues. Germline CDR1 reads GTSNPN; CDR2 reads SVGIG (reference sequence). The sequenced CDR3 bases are TGTGCCTGGAGTGCAGGGTATAATTCACCC. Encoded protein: CAWSAGYNSP. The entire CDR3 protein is CAWSAGYNSPLHF.

CDR3 DNA (partial): TGCGCCAGCAGTCAACCTAAGACTAGCGGGGGGGCAAAGACC. It yields the protein CASSQPKTSGGAKT. The entire CDR3 is CASSQPKTSGGAKTQYF. The V gene is TRBV23-1, the J gene TRBJ2-5; 14 nucleotides line up with TRBD2. Read sequence stops 3 residues before the CDR3 end, and the germline J gene provides the missing end. TRBV23-1 is designated an ORF whose function remains uncertain. V gave up 2 bases and J gave up 6 bases; unmatched junction bases: 8. The CDR3 has 17 amino acids.

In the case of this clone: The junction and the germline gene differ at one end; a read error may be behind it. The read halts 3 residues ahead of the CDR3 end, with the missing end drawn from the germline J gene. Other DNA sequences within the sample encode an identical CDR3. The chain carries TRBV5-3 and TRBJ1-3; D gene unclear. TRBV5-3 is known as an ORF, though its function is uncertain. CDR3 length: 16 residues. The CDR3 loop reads CARRPGGEYSGNTIYF. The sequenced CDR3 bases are TGTGCCAGAAGACCCGGCGGGGAATACTCTGGAAACACG.

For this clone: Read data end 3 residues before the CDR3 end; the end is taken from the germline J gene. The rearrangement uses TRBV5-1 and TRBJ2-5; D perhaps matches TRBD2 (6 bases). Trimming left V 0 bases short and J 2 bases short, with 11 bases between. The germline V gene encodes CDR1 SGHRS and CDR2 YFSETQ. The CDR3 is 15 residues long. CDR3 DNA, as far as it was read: TGCGCCAGCAGCTTGGGCCCAGGACTACAAGAGACC. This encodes CASSLGPGLQET. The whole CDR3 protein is CASSLGPGLQETQYF.

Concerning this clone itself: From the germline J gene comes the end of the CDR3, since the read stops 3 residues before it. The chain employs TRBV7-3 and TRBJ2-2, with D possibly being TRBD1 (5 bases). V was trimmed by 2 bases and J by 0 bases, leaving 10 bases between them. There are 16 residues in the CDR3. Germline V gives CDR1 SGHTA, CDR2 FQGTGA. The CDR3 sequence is CASSLFTGANTGELFF. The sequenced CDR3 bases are TGTGCCAGCAGCTTATTTACAGGCGCGAACACCGGGGAG.

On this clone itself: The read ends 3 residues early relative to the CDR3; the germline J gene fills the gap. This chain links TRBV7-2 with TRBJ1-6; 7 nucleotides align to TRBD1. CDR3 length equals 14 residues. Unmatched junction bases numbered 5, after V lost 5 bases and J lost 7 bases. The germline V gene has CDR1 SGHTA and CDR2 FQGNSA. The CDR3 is CASSNRDSNSPLHF. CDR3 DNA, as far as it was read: TGTGCCAGCAGCAACCGGGACAGCAATTCACCC.